Below are 10 T cell receptor beta chains sequenced from a single sample in a study of neurological immune-mediated disorders. Each CDR3 protein is one row after TCRdb ran MiXCR on the 5' RACE reads. This table holds 55,000 to 70,000 distinct CDR3 sequences, roughly 4.9% found once. Sequencing was performed on PBMCs. The receptors shown here come from a human donor with multiple sclerosis. The donor label of this sample is uncertain.

This clonotype qualifies as medium-sized. This sequence joins TRBV5-1 and TRBJ1-1, with D uncertain. V gave up 4 bases and J gave up 2 bases, with 9 bases separating them. The CDR3 length is 13 residues. Germline V lookup: CDR1 SGHRS, CDR2 YFSETQ. CDR3 DNA sequence: TGCGCCAGCAGCCCGGGATTCAACACTGAAGCTTTCTTT. Its translation: CASSPGFNTEAFF.

This clonotype was detected a few times. The chain joins TRBV12-3 or TRBV12-4 to TRBJ1-1; possibly TRBD1 for D (6 bases). CDR3 length: 11 amino acids. V was shortened by 6 bases and J by 8 bases, with 10 bases between the two germline ends. The CDR3 nucleotides are TGTGCCAGCAGAACAGGGAAGGAAGCTTTCTTT. Protein: CASRTGKEAFF.

Many counts were recorded for this clonotype. Written as DNA, the CDR3 is TGTGCCAGCAGCTTGAAGGTTTACACCGGGGAGCTGTTTTTT. Amino acid sequence: CASSLKVYTGELFF. This chain joins TRBV5-6 and TRBJ2-2; D is unresolved. The ends were cut back, 1 base at V and 3 bases at J, with 7 bases in the middle. The CDR3 runs to 14 residues. CDR1 is SGHDT, CDR2 YYEEEE, per germline.

This clonotype was detected ten times or more. The chain has TRBV11-2 and TRBJ2-5; D may be TRBD1 (6 bases). This CDR3 is 14 amino acids long. The V gene lost 1 base and the J gene lost 5 bases, with 11 bases spanning the gap. Germline V CDR1 and CDR2: SGHAT, FQNNGV. The CDR3 DNA sequence: TGTGCCAGCAGCTTAGGAGGGGGTTTGGAGACCCAGTACTTC. Protein sequence: CASSLGGGLETQYF.

In its sample, this clonotype was seen many times. V gene TRBV2 combines with J gene TRBJ2-3; D assignment may be TRBD1 or TRBD2 (5 bases each). Trimming took off 6 bases at V and 2 bases at J, with 9 bases between the two ends. This CDR3 comprises 13 residues. Germline CDR1 is SNHLY and CDR2 is FYNNEI. For the CDR3, the DNA is TGTGCCAGCAGAGAGGGGCACACAGATACGCAGTATTTT. Residues: CASREGHTDTQYF.

J is TRBJ2-3 and V is TRBV10-3, with 9 bases that match TRBD2. This CDR3 spans 17 amino acids. Germline values: CDR1 ENHRY, CDR2 SYGVKD. J lost 6 bases, V lost 0 bases, and 10 bases had no gene match. The CDR3 DNA follows: TGTGCCATCAGTGAGTCCGTGGGAGCGGGGGGAATGGATACGCAGTATTTT. Translated, it gives CAISESVGAGGMDTQYF.

In this sample, this clonotype turned up many times. The chain is built from TRBV5-1 and TRBJ1-1; no definite D call. Trimming removed 7 bases at V and 6 bases at J, with 19 bases between. This CDR3 has 14 amino acids. Germline assignment: CDR1 SGHRS and CDR2 YFSETQ. The CDR3: CASRPVGGWPEAFF. The CDR3 DNA is TGCGCCAGCCGCCCTGTGGGAGGGTGGCCTGAAGCTTTCTTT.

This clonotype was counted at least ten times. This sequence joins TRBV10-3 and TRBJ2-7; D is perhaps TRBD1 (6 bases). The CDR3 extends over 15 amino acids. The V gene's germline CDR1 is ENHRY and CDR2 SYGVKD. V was clipped by 3 bases and J by 3 bases, with 15 bases between them. CDR3 nucleotide sequence: TGTGCCATCAGTGACAAGAACAGGGAGATCTACGAGCAGTACTTC. Translation gives CAISDKNREIYEQYF.

This clonotype was counted many times. The chain links TRBV9 to TRBJ1-2; D not resolved. The CDR3 totals 14 residues. Trimming cost V 0 bases and J 8 bases, with 14 bases left between them. Per the germline V gene, CDR1 is SGDLS and CDR2 is YYNGEE. The CDR3 protein is CASSVDSNEAGYTF. CDR3 DNA sequence: TGTGCCAGCAGCGTAGACAGTAATGAGGCAGGCTACACCTTC.

This clonotype was detected ten times or more. CDR3 protein: CASSLDSLPGNTIYF. CDR3 DNA: TGCGCCAGCAGCTTGGACAGTCTGCCCGGAAACACCATATATTTT. V gene TRBV5-1 combines with J gene TRBJ1-3; D is ambiguous. This CDR3 has 15 residues. CDR1 is SGHRS, CDR2 YFSETQ, per germline. Trimming took 0 bases from V and 4 from J, leaving 11 bases between them.